The rows below give T cell receptor beta chains drawn from one sample of a study of T cells after yellow fever vaccination. TCRdb processed the 5' RACE reads anew with MiXCR; each CDR3 protein has one entry. Of about 550,000 distinct CDR3 sequences in the sample, under 25% were seen once. The input for sequencing was PBMCs, taken 15 days after the yellow fever booster vaccination. These TCRs come from a man aged 25-45 years who received the YFV17D yellow fever vaccine. Both conserved end residues are trimmed from each CDR3.

>TRBV12-3/TRBV12-4|13|TRBJ1-1
ASSEPKQGVPEAF
>TRBV5-4|13|TRBJ2-3
ASSLEGPAPDTQY
>TRBV11-2|13|TRBJ2-7
ASSVKLSDSYEQY
>TRBV7-2|13|TRBJ2-1
ASSLEYFSYNEQF
>TRBV18|12|TRBJ2-1
ASSPQTGNNEQF
>TRBV9|16|TRBJ2-1
ASSAEGTSGRPTLEQF
>TRBV6-5|13|TRBJ2-5
ASSYSSGPAETQY
>TRBV25-1|16|TRBJ2-1
ASSEYFLAESSYNEQF
>TRBV11-2|11|TRBJ2-3
ASSLWGGDTQY
>TRBV27|10|TRBJ2-2
ASFENTGELF
>TRBV5-1|15|TRBJ2-3
ASSWEPGGSGTDTQY
>TRBV7-9|11|TRBJ2-7
ASSWTSDYEQY
>TRBV10-3|11|TRBJ2-2
AISRPATGELF
>TRBV28|12|TRBJ2-1
ASRIGGVANEQF
>TRBV5-5|12|TRBJ2-5
ASAREGAVETQY
>TRBV5-1|12|TRBJ2-1
ASALWGDTDEQF
>TRBV18|14|TRBJ1-4
ASSLARTMGNEKLF
>TRBV11-2|12|TRBJ2-3
ASRTSGGTDTQY
>TRBV4-2|12|TRBJ2-3
ASSQDRKTDTQY
>TRBV12-3/TRBV12-4|11|TRBJ2-2
ASSPGRAGELF
>TRBV7-2|11|TRBJ2-7
ASSPIMPNEQY
>TRBV15|16|TRBJ2-1
ATSRDPRTWGVPNEQF
>TRBV2|11|TRBJ2-1
ASSEGLYNEQF
>TRBV11-1|19|TRBJ2-5
ASSLAHSWGRGIPYQETQY
>TRBV10-3|11|TRBJ2-7
AISAGALYEQY
>TRBV15|13|TRBJ2-1
ATSGDLSSYNEQF
>TRBV11-2|16|TRBJ2-6
ASSSQPGLVGGANVLT
>TRBV24-1|12|TRBJ2-2
ATSDSDRTGELF
>TRBV6-2/TRBV6-3|13|TRBJ2-3
ASSQIILPADTQY
>TRBV18|11|TRBJ2-5
ASSPLLTETQY
>TRBV7-9|13|TRBJ2-1
ASTPSRREANEQF
>TRBV29-1|11|TRBJ2-5
SVVQNIQETQY